Each of the 8 T cell receptor beta chains below was sequenced from the same sample in a study of shared clonotypes between healthy human individuals (dated by TCRdb to the early 2020s). To prepare the library, the immunoSEQ multiplex PCR assay was applied. This immuneACCESS table, as held by TCRdb, lists in-frame sequences with V and J called but not all clones. Of the missing ones, under half trace to an unresolved V gene in checked studies; the others have no known cause. Within this sample are 2 million to 2.5 million clones, with approximately 95% of them counted one time only. The ten largest clonotypes hold 0.39% of the sample. The sample taken for sequencing was naive CD4+ T cells from PBMCs. Sample cell subset or site, as interpreted from the label and publication: CD45RA+ positively selected. The origin of the receptors is a man younger than 35 in good health. Some clones in this sample may be carry-over from other donors' samples.

This rearrangement joins TRBV6-1 to TRBJ1-2; unclear D gene. Trimming removed 5 bases from V and 3 bases from J, with 10 bases in between. The CDR3 runs to 13 residues. Germline values: CDR1 MNHNS, CDR2 SASEGT. CDR3 nucleotide sequence: TGTGCCAGCAGTCTCGGCCCTTACTATGGCTACACCTTC. This translates into CASSLGPYYGYTF.

The chain couples TRBV11-2 to TRBJ2-7; 9 positions match TRBD2. J lost 5 bases, V lost 5 bases, and 10 bases had no gene match. Germline V gives CDR1 SGHAT, CDR2 FQNNGV. The CDR3 runs to 15 residues. The chain's CDR3 is CASSPSGRLLDEQYF. The DNA of the CDR3 is TGTGCCAGCAGCCCCAGCGGGAGGCTTTTGGACGAGCAGTACTTC.

A word on this clone: Other DNA sequences in the sample encode the same CDR3. This chain links TRBV5-1 with TRBJ1-1; 7 bases fit TRBD1. Germline V gene sequence: CDR1 SGHRS, CDR2 YFSETQ. The V and J ends lost 4 bases and 1 base, in that order; junction bases with no gene match: 4. The CDR3 loop spans 14 amino acids. CDR3 sequence reads: CASSPQGGNTEAFF. The CDR3 nucleotides read TGCGCCAGCAGCCCGCAGGGGGGGAACACTGAAGCTTTCTTT.

V and J are TRBV5-4 and TRBJ2-7; D not certain. The CDR3 covers 15 residues. Trimming stripped 4 bases from V and 2 bases from J, with 16 bases between. Germline lookup yields CDR1 SGHNT and CDR2 YYREEE (reference sequence). CDR3 sequence reads: CASSRPGSLAYEQYF. In DNA form, the CDR3 reads TGTGCCAGCAGCCGCCCGGGCAGCCTCGCCTACGAGCAGTACTTC.

The chain employs TRBV19 and TRBJ2-6, with TRBD1 matching over 7 bases. V was pared by 4 bases and J by 2 bases, with 14 bases of the junction left unmatched. CDR1 LNHDA and CDR2 SQIVND come from the germline V gene (reference sequence). The CDR3 loop spans 19 amino acids. The CDR3: CASSNRPRQGEAGANVLTF. CDR3 sequence (DNA): TGTGCCAGTAGTAACCGGCCGAGACAGGGAGAAGCTGGGGCCAACGTCCTGACTTTC.

Comments on this clone: The same CDR3 is also encoded by other DNA sequences in this sample. The V call is TRBV28, the J call TRBJ1-5; 8 bases are a match to TRBD1. Germline trimming cut 6 bases from V and 2 bases from J; bases unmatched to any gene: 6. The CDR3 spans 15 residues. The V gene's germline CDR1 is MDHEN and CDR2 SYDVKM. In DNA, the CDR3 is TGTGCCAGCAGCCCCACAGGGGGAGGCAATCAGCCCCAGCATTTT. As protein: CASSPTGGGNQPQHF.

Only a few counts were recorded for this clone. The gene calls are TRBV18 and TRBJ2-7, with 11 bases that match TRBD1. From germline, CDR1 is KGHSH and CDR2 LQKENI. CDR3 size: 14 residues. The ends lost 3 bases at V and 6 bases at J; junction bases unmatched: 4. The CDR3 sequence is CASSPGTGGTEQYF. DNA for the CDR3: TGTGCCAGCTCACCCGGGACAGGGGGGACCGAGCAGTACTTC.

V gene TRBV5-1 combines with J gene TRBJ2-7; 8 bases agree with TRBD1. The V gene end was trimmed by 4 bases and the J gene end by 0 bases; junction bases not matched to a gene: 6. Germline CDR1 SGHRS, CDR2 YFSETQ. The CDR3 is made up of 15 amino acids. The CDR3 reads CASSPQGAISYEQYF. CDR3 DNA: TGCGCCAGCAGCCCGCAGGGGGCTATCTCCTACGAGCAGTACTTC.